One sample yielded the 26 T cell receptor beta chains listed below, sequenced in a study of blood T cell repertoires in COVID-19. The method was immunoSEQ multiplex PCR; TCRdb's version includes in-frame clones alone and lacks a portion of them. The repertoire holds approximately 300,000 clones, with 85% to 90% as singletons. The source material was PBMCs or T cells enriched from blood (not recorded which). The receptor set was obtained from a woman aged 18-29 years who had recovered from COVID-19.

The CDR3 region is CATSNPAGVGDTQYF. For the CDR3, the DNA is TGTGCCACCAGTAACCCAGCGGGAGTGGGAGATACGCAGTATTTT. The chain links TRBV24-1 to TRBJ2-3, with 8 bases fitting TRBD2. Germline CDR1 is KGHDR and CDR2 is SFDVKD. V was pared by 6 bases and J by 5 bases, with 9 bases of the junction left unmatched. The CDR3 length is 15 residues.

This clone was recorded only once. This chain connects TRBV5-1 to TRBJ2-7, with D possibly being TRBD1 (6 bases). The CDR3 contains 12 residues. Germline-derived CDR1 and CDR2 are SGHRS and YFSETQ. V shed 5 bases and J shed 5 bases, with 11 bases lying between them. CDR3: CASSLQGNEQYF. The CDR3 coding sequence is TGCGCCAGCAGTTTACAGGGTAACGAGCAGTACTTC.

In DNA form, the CDR3 reads TGTGCAAGTCGCTTAGGGTGCGGGGACGGCACTGAAGCTTTCTTT. Amino acid sequence: CASRLGCGDGTEAFF. The chain carries TRBV12-2 and TRBJ1-1. TRBV12-2 is marked as a pseudogene. The CDR3 contains 15 residues.

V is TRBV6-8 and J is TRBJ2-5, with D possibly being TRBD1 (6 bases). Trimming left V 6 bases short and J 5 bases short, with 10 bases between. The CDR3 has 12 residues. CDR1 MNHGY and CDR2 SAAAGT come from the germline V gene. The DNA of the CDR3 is TGTGCCAGCAGACAGGGTGCGGAGACCCAGTACTTC. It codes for CASRQGAETQYF.

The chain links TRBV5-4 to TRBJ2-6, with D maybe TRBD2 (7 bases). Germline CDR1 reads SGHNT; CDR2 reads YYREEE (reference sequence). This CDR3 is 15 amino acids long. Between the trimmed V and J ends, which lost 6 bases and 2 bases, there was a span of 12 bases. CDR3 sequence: CASTEGGAGANVLTF. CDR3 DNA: TGTGCCAGCACCGAGGGGGGGGCTGGGGCCAACGTCCTGACTTTC. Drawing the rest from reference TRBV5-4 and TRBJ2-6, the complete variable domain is ETGVTQSPTHLIKTRGQQVTLRCSSQSGHNTVSWYQQALGQGPQFIFQYYREEENGRGNFPPRFSGLQFPNYSSELNVNALELDDSALYLCASTEGGAGANVLTFGAGSRLTVL.

CDR3 nucleotide sequence: TGTGCCACCAGTGACGCCAAGCGGGAGGGAACCTACAATGAGCAGTTCTTC. Translated, it gives CATSDAKREGTYNEQFF. The chain recombines TRBV24-1 with TRBJ2-1; TRBD2 matches at 10 bases. After removal of 4 bases from V and 2 bases from J, the junction contained 7 bases not matched to a gene. From germline, CDR1 is KGHDR and CDR2 SFDVKD. This CDR3 contains 17 residues.

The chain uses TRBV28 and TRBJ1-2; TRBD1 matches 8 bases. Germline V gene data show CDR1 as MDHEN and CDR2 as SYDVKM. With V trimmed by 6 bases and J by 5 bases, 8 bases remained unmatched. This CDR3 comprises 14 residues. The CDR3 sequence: CASRGTGRDYGYTF. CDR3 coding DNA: TGTGCCAGCAGGGGGACAGGACGGGATTATGGCTACACCTTC.

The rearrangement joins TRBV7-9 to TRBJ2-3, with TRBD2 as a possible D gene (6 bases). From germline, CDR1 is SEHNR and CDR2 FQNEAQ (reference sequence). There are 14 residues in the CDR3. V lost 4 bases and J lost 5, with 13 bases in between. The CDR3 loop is CASSSISGKDTQYF. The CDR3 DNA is TGTGCCAGCAGCTCGATTAGCGGAAAAGATACGCAGTATTTT.

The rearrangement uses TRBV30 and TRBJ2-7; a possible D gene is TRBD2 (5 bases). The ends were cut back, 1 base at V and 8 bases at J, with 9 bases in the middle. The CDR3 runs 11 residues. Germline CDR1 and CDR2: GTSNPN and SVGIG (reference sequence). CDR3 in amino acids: CAWSDPGKQYF. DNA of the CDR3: TGTGCCTGGAGTGATCCGGGGAAGCAGTACTTC. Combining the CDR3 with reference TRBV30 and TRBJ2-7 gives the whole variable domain SQTIHQWPATLVQPVGSPLSLECTVEGTSNPNLYWYRQAAGRGLQLLFYSVGIGQISSEVPQNLSASRPQDRQFILSSKKLLLSDSGFYLCAWSDPGKQYFGPGTRLTVT.

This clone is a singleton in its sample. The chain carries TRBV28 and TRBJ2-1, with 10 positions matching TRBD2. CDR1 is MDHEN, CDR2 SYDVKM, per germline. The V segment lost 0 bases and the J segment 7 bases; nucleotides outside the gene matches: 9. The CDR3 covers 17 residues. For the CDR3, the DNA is TGTGCCAGCAGTTTATGGGTCCTAGCGGGAGAGGTGAATGAGCAGTTCTTC. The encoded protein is CASSLWVLAGEVNEQFF.

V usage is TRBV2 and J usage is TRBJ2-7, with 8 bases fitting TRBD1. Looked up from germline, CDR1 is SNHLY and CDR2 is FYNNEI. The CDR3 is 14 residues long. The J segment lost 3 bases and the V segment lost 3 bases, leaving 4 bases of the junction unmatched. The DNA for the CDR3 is TGTGCCAGCAGTGAGGAGACAGGGGTCTACGAGCAGTACTTC. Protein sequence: CASSEETGVYEQYF.

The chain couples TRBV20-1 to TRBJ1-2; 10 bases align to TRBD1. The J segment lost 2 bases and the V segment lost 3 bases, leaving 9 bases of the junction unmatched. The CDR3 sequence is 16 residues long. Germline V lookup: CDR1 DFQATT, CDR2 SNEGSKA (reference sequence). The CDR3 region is CSASGDRGLVNYGYTF. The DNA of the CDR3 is TGCAGTGCTAGTGGGGACAGGGGCCTCGTGAACTATGGCTACACCTTC.

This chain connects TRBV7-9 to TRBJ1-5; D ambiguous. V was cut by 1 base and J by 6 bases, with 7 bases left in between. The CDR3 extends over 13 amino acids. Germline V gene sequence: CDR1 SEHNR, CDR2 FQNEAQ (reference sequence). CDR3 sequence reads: CASSLESSQPQHF. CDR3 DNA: TGTGCCAGCAGCTTAGAGTCTAGTCAGCCCCAGCATTTT.

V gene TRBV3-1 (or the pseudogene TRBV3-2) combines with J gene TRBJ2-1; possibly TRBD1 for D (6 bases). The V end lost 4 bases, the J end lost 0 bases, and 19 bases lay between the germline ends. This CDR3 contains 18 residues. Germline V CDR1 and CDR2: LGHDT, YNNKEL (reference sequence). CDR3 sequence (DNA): TGTGCCAGCAGCCTTTACGTTCGGACAGCTAGCTCCTACAATGAGCAGTTCTTC. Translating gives CASSLYVRTASSYNEQFF.

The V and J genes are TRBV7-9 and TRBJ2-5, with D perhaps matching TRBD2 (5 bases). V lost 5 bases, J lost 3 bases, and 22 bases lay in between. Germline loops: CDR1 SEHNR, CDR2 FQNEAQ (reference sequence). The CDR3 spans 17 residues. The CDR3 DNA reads TGTGCCAGCAGCCCCCGATACCTGTTACCGGGGAAAGAGACCCAGTACTTC. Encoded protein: CASSPRYLLPGKETQYF.

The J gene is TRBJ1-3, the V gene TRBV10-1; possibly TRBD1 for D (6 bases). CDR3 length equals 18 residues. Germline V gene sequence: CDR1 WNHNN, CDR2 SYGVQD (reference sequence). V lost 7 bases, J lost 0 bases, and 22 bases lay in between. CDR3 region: CASTLGFYRELSGNTIYF. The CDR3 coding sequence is TGCGCCAGCACCCTGGGTTTCTACAGGGAGCTCTCTGGAAACACCATATATTTT.

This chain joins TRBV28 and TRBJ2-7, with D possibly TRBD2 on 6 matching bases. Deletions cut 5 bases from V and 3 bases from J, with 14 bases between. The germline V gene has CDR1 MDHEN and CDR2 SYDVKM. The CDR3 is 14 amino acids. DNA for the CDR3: TGTGCCAGCAGTCCGGAGATGGGGGGCTACGAGCAGTACTTC. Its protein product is CASSPEMGGYEQYF. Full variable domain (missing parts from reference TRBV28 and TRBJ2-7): DVKVTQSSRYLVKRTGEKVFLECVQDMDHENMFWYRQDPGLGLRLIYFSYDVKMKEKGDIPEGYSVSREKKERFSLILESASTNQTSMYLCASSPEMGGYEQYFGPGTRLTVT.

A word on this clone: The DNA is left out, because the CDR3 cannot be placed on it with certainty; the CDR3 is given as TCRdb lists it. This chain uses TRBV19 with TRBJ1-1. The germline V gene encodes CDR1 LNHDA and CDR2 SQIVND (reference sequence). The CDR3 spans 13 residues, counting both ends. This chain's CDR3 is CASSLVGAGSPFF.

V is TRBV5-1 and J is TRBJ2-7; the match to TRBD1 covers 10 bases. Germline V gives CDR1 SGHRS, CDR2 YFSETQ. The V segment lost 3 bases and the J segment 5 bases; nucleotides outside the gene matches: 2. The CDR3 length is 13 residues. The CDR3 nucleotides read TGCGCCAGCAGCTGGACAGGGGGTAACGAGCAGTACTTC. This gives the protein CASSWTGGNEQYF.

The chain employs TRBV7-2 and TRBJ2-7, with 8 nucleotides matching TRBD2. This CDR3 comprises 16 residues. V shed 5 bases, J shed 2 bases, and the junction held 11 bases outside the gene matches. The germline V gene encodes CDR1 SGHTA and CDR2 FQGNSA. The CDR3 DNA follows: TGTGCCAGCAGCGTGAGTCGACTAGCGTTGACCTACGAGCAGTACTTC. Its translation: CASSVSRLALTYEQYF.

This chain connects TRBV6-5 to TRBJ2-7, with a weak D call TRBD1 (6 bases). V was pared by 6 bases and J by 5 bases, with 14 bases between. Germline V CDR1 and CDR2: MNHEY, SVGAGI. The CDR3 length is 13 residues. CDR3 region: CASSRTVLNEQYF. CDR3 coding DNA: TGTGCCAGCAGCAGGACAGTACTCAACGAGCAGTACTTC.

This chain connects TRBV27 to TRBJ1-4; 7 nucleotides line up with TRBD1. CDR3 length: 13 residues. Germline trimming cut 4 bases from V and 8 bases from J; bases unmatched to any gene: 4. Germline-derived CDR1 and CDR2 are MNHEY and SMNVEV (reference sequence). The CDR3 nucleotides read TGTGCCAGCAGTTCTGGACAGGAGGAAAAACTGTTTTTT. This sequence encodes CASSSGQEEKLFF. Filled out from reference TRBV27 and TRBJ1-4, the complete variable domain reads EAQVTQNPRYLITVTGKKLTVTCSQNMNHEYMSWYRQDPGLGLRQIYYSMNVEVTDKGDVPEGYKVSRKEKRNFPLILESPSPNQTSLYFCASSSGQEEKLFFGSGTQLSVL.

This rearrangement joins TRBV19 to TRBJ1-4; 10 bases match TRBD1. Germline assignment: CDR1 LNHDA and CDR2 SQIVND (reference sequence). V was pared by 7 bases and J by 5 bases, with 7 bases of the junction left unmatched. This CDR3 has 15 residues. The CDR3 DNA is TGTGCCAGTAACAAGGGACAGGGGTTCAATGAAAAACTGTTTTTT. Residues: CASNKGQGFNEKLFF.

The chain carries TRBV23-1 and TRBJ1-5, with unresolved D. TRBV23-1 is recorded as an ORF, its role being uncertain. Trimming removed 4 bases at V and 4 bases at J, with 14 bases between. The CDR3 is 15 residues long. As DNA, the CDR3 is TGCGCCAGCAGTCCGCTACCGACTCGTAATCAGCCCCAGCATTTT. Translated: CASSPLPTRNQPQHF.

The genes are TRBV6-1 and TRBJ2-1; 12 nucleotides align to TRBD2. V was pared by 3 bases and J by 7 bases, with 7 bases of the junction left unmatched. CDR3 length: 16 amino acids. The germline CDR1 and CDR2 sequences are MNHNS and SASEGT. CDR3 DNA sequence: TGTGCCAGCAGTGAGTGGACTAGCGGGACACAAAATGAGCAGTTCTTC. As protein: CASSEWTSGTQNEQFF.

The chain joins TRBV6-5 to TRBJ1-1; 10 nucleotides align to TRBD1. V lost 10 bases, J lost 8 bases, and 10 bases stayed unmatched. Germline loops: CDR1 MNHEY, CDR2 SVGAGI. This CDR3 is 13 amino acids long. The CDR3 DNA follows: TGTGCCACCTCGACAGGGGGCTCGCGAGAAGCTTTCTTT. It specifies CATSTGGSREAFF.